A single sample is the source of the 8 T cell receptor beta chains below, sequenced in a study of blood T cell repertoires in COVID-19. Clones were read by immunoSEQ multiplex PCR, and TCRdb kept only the in-frame ones, dropping some. Among 150,000 or so clones listed, roughly 80% were seen once. The specimen sequenced was PBMCs or T cells enriched from blood (not recorded which). The source of these receptors is a woman in her forties with acute COVID-19.

This chain joins TRBV28 and TRBJ2-2; 7 bases agree with TRBD2. After removal of 2 bases from V and 4 bases from J, the junction contained 4 bases not matched to a gene. In germline, CDR1 is MDHEN, CDR2 SYDVKM. This CDR3 has 15 residues. CDR3: CASSLSGMGTGELFF. The CDR3 DNA sequence: TGTGCCAGCAGTTTAAGCGGGATGGGCACCGGGGAGCTGTTTTTT.

The chain is built from TRBV5-4 and TRBJ1-2, with D unresolved. Germline V lookup: CDR1 SGHNT, CDR2 YYREEE (reference sequence). This CDR3 is built from 14 residues. Trimming cost V 3 bases and J 2 bases, with 11 bases left between them. The CDR3 reads CASSSGGQNYGYTF. The CDR3 DNA sequence: TGTGCCAGCAGCTCAGGCGGGCAGAACTATGGCTACACCTTC.

CDR3 DNA sequence: TGTGCCAGCAGTGAAGCTGCGACAGCCAGTTGGACCCAGTACTTC. It encodes CASSEAATASWTQYF. The gene calls are TRBV6-1 and TRBJ2-5, with a tentative D call TRBD1 (5 bases). Trimming stripped 0 bases from V and 7 bases from J, with 15 bases between. Germline CDR1 reads MNHNS; CDR2 reads SASEGT. CDR3 length equals 15 residues.

This clone came up once. V and J are TRBV29-1 and TRBJ1-2; the D gene is possibly TRBD1 (5 bases). CDR3 size: 12 residues. CDR1 is SQVTM, CDR2 ANQGSEA, per germline. The ends were cut back, 3 bases at V and 9 bases at J, with 14 bases in the middle. The CDR3 DNA sequence: TGCAGCGTTGACGGGCGGGAGGGGAGCTACACCTTC. Residues: CSVDGREGSYTF.

The chain combines TRBV11-3 with TRBJ2-4; D unclear. Looked up from germline, CDR1 is SGHNT and CDR2 is YENEEA. The V and J ends lost 5 bases and 7 bases respectively, with 12 bases between them. CDR3 length: 13 residues. CDR3 in DNA: TGTGCCAGCAGCGTGGTAGCTGGCAACATTCAGTACTTC. It specifies CASSVVAGNIQYF.

The chain combines TRBV10-3 with TRBJ1-1; 8 bases fit TRBD1. CDR1 and CDR2 (germline): ENHRY, SYGVKD. The CDR3 sequence is 13 residues long. V was pared by 10 bases and J by 0 bases, with 4 bases of the junction left unmatched. CDR3 sequence reads: CATGQGMNTEAFF. DNA for the CDR3: TGTGCCACCGGACAGGGTATGAACACTGAAGCTTTCTTT.

The rearrangement uses TRBV7-2 and TRBJ1-2; D call uncertain. In germline, CDR1 is SGHTA, CDR2 FQGNSA. V was cut by 5 bases and J by 7 bases, with 17 bases left in between. The CDR3 has 14 residues. CDR3 DNA: TGTGCCAGCAGCCCCGGAGGATCAGGAGTTGGCTACACCTTC. Amino acids: CASSPGGSGVGYTF.

This clone was detected only once. The chain has TRBV11-2 and TRBJ1-1; perhaps TRBD1 as D (6 bases). CDR1 and CDR2 (germline): SGHAT, FQNNGV. The CDR3 runs to 15 residues. Trimming pared 2 bases from V and 1 base from J, leaving 11 bases between. This CDR3 is CASSLFDRSNTEAFF. DNA of the CDR3: TGTGCCAGCAGCTTATTCGACAGGTCGAACACTGAAGCTTTCTTT.